Each of the 29 T cell receptor beta chains below was sequenced from the same sample in a study of CD8+ T cells in alopecia areata. Extraction of RNA preceded its reverse transcription into cDNA, which served as the sequencing template. This table comes from immunoSEQ multiplex PCR, and its TCRdb copy is limited to in-frame clones, with some not included. The sample contains 140,000 to 150,000 clones, approximately 49% of which appear only once. The material was CD4+ T cells sorted from blood, obtained at week 0. The receptor source for this set is a human donor with alopecia areata.

This clone turned up a few times. The rearrangement joins TRBV19 to TRBJ1-4; D call uncertain. This CDR3 contains 11 residues. The germline CDR1 and CDR2 sequences are LNHDA and SQIVND (reference sequence). The DNA for the CDR3 is TGTGGCAGCGGTGCTAATGAAAAACTGTTTTTT. Translated: CGSGANEKLFF.

This clone was found many times. The V and J genes are TRBV4-1 and TRBJ2-7; possibly TRBD1 for D (6 bases). V lost 4 bases and J 4 bases, leaving 17 bases between the germline ends. Germline V gene data show CDR1 as MGHRA and CDR2 as YSYEKL. The CDR3 totals 15 residues. CDR3 amino acids: CASSRTGTMNYEQYF. CDR3 bases: TGCGCCAGCAGCCGCACCGGGACAATGAATTACGAGCAGTACTTC.

This clone has just a few counts. The chain recombines TRBV9 with TRBJ1-3; D possibly corresponds to TRBD1 (5 bases). V was cut by 4 bases and J by 2 bases, with 19 bases left in between. Germline loops: CDR1 SGDLS, CDR2 YYNGEE. There are 17 residues in the CDR3. The CDR3: CASSYHGTVATGNTIYF. DNA for the CDR3: TGTGCCAGCAGCTATCACGGGACGGTGGCAACTGGAAACACCATATATTTT.

The V gene is TRBV18, the J gene TRBJ2-5, with 7 positions matching TRBD1. Germline loops: CDR1 KGHSH, CDR2 LQKENI. This CDR3 contains 14 residues. The V segment lost 2 bases and the J segment 4 bases; nucleotides outside the gene matches: 4. CDR3 amino acids: CASSPIQGIETQYF. CDR3 sequence (DNA): TGTGCCAGCTCACCAATACAGGGGATAGAGACCCAGTACTTC.

This clone has just a few counts. This chain joins TRBV5-6 and TRBJ2-5; 7 nucleotides agree with TRBD2. CDR3 length: 15 residues. Germline CDR1 and CDR2: SGHDT and YYEEEE. J lost 4 bases, V lost 2 bases, and 8 bases had no gene match. CDR3 residues: CASSFDAGVGETQYF. The CDR3 DNA follows: TGTGCCAGCAGCTTTGACGCGGGAGTAGGAGAGACCCAGTACTTC. Together with reference TRBV5-6 and TRBJ2-5, the CDR3 gives the full variable domain: DAGVTQSPTHLIKTRGQQVTLRCSPKSGHDTVSWYQQALGQGPQFIFQYYEEEERQRGNFPDRFSGHQFPNYSSELNVNALLLGDSALYLCASSFDAGVGETQYFGPGTRLLVL.

The CDR3 protein is CAWSTAWNEQFF. In nucleotides, the CDR3 is TGTGCCTGGAGTACGGCTTGGAATGAGCAGTTCTTC. This chain uses TRBV30 with TRBJ2-1; D gene ambiguous. The CDR3 covers 12 residues. Germline CDR1 GTSNPN, CDR2 SVGIG (reference sequence). The germline V and J ends were trimmed by 2 bases and 7 bases, with 9 bases remaining between them. Together with reference TRBV30 and TRBJ2-1, the CDR3 gives the full variable domain: SQTIHQWPATLVQPVGSPLSLECTVEGTSNPNLYWYRQAAGRGLQLLFYSVGIGQISSEVPQNLSASRPQDRQFILSSKKLLLSDSGFYLCAWSTAWNEQFFGPGTRLTVL.

This clone was detected only a few times. This chain connects TRBV23-1 to TRBJ2-3; D gene uncertain. TRBV23-1 is an ORF; its function is uncertain. The CDR3 spans 15 residues. Trimming took 3 bases from V and 2 from J, leaving 12 bases between them. CDR3 sequence (DNA): TGCGCCAGCAGTCAGGAAGGCAGCCACACAGATACGCAGTATTTT. Translating it yields CASSQEGSHTDTQYF.

The chain combines TRBV29-1 with TRBJ2-2; 7 nucleotides line up with TRBD2. Trimming took 5 bases from V and 1 from J; bases not matched to a gene: 4. The germline V gene encodes CDR1 SQVTM and CDR2 ANQGSEA. This CDR3 is built from 14 residues. DNA for the CDR3: TGCAGCGTTTCCGGGGGGAAGAACACCGGGGAGCTGTTTTTT. Its protein product is CSVSGGKNTGELFF.

This clone was recorded a few times. The chain is built from TRBV4-1 and TRBJ2-7; 9 nucleotides line up with TRBD2. CDR3 length equals 20 residues. V lost 0 bases, J lost 0 bases, and 15 bases stayed unmatched. Germline CDR1 is MGHRA and CDR2 is YSYEKL. The CDR3 region has the DNA TGCGCCAGCAGCCAAGATCCGTCTAGCGGGACCACCAGGAGCTCCTACGAGCAGTACTTC. Amino acids: CASSQDPSSGTTRSSYEQYF.

The chain employs TRBV11-2 and TRBJ2-3; tentative D call: TRBD2 (5 bases). The V end was cut by 5 bases, the J end by 3 bases, with 9 bases between. Germline V gives CDR1 SGHAT, CDR2 FQNNGV. The CDR3 covers 13 residues. The CDR3 spells CASSLRETDTQYF. DNA for the CDR3: TGTGCCAGCAGCCTTAGGGAGACAGATACGCAGTATTTT.

The genes are TRBV5-1 and TRBJ2-5, with a tentative D call TRBD2 (5 bases). Germline V gene data show CDR1 as SGHRS and CDR2 as YFSETQ. The V gene lost 0 bases and the J gene lost 0 bases, with 12 bases spanning the gap. The CDR3 totals 16 residues. The CDR3 sequence: CASSLGSGRYQETQYF. In nucleotides, the CDR3 is TGCGCCAGCAGCTTGGGGAGCGGTCGCTACCAAGAGACCCAGTACTTC.

This clone appeared a few times. The chain carries TRBV4-3 and TRBJ2-3; 8 bases agree with TRBD2. The germline CDR1 and CDR2 sequences are LGHNA and YSLEER. V was pared by 3 bases and J by 5 bases, with 19 bases of the junction left unmatched. The CDR3 covers 19 residues. In nucleotides, the CDR3 is TGCGCCAGCAGCCAGGGGACTAGTTTACCGTGGTTCTTAGGAGATACGCAGTATTTT. Its translation is CASSQGTSLPWFLGDTQYF.

Comments on this clone: Other nucleotide sequences from this sample produce the same CDR3. The J gene is TRBJ2-7, the V gene TRBV20-1; possible D gene TRBD1, 6 bases. The V gene's germline CDR1 is DFQATT and CDR2 SNEGSKA (reference sequence). V shed 7 bases and J shed 7 bases, with 14 bases lying between them. The CDR3 is 11 residues long. CDR3 region: CSVPTGGEQYF. CDR3 bases: TGCAGTGTCCCGACAGGCGGTGAGCAGTACTTC.

CDR3 nucleotide sequence: TGTGCCTGGAGTGTCCCCAGCGGGAGTAGCAATGAGCAGTTCTTC. Protein product: CAWSVPSGSSNEQFF. This chain connects TRBV30 to TRBJ2-1; 8 bases agree with TRBD2. Looked up from germline, CDR1 is GTSNPN and CDR2 is SVGIG (reference sequence). With V trimmed by 0 bases and J by 6 bases, 7 bases remained unmatched. There are 15 residues in the CDR3.

This chain joins TRBV7-9 and TRBJ2-5; 9 bases are a match to TRBD1. Germline V lookup: CDR1 SEHNR, CDR2 FQNEAQ (reference sequence). V lost 4 bases and J lost 3; bases outside the gene matches: 0. The CDR3 consists of 13 residues. The CDR3 DNA is TGTGCCAGCAGCTGGACAGGGGAAGAGACCCAGTACTTC. It encodes CASSWTGEETQYF.

The rearrangement uses TRBV25-1 and TRBJ2-6; D is ambiguous. CDR1 MGHDK and CDR2 SYGVNS come from the germline V gene. This CDR3 is built from 13 residues. V shed 10 bases and J shed 4 bases, with 11 bases lying between them. The CDR3 protein is CATRRNGANVLTF. In nucleotides, the CDR3 is TGTGCCACCCGGCGTAACGGGGCCAACGTCCTGACTTTC.

In this sample, this clone turned up a few times. V and J are TRBV29-1 and TRBJ2-7, with D possibly being TRBD1 or TRBD2 (5 bases each). The CDR3 has 12 amino acids. Germline assignment: CDR1 SQVTM and CDR2 ANQGSEA. V dropped 7 bases and J dropped 0 bases, with 10 bases sitting between them. The DNA of the CDR3 is TGCAGCGCCGGGGCAGCCTCCTACGAGCAGTACTTC. Translation: CSAGAASYEQYF.

This clone was counted ten times or more. This chain uses TRBV7-9 with TRBJ1-1; D is unresolved. Deletions cut 3 bases from V and 1 base from J, with 21 bases between. Germline V CDR1 and CDR2: SEHNR, FQNEAQ (reference sequence). CDR3 length equals 18 residues. The CDR3 DNA is TGTGCCAGCAGCTTTGGCACAGACACAACAACCAAGAACACTGAAGCTTTCTTT. This sequence encodes CASSFGTDTTTKNTEAFF.

This chain connects TRBV2 to TRBJ1-5; 8 bases line up with TRBD1. Germline CDR1 and CDR2: SNHLY and FYNNEI. The CDR3 spans 16 residues. V lost 5 bases and J lost 1; bases outside the gene matches: 7. As DNA, the CDR3 is TGTGCCAGCAGTCTTGACAGGGGAGTCAGCAATCAGCCCCAGCATTTT. The encoded protein is CASSLDRGVSNQPQHF.

The V and J genes are TRBV2 and TRBJ2-7; D is unresolved. CDR1 is SNHLY and CDR2 is FYNNEI in the germline V gene. V was clipped by 0 bases and J by 8 bases, with 8 bases between them. The CDR3 extends over 12 amino acids. CDR3 amino acids: CASSEALRKQYF. The CDR3 region has the DNA TGTGCCAGCAGTGAAGCGCTTCGAAAGCAGTACTTC.

V and J are TRBV11-2 and TRBJ2-5, with D possibly TRBD2 on 7 matching bases. V was clipped by 3 bases and J by 5 bases, with 10 bases between them. The germline gives CDR1 SGHAT, CDR2 FQNNGV. This CDR3 is 13 amino acids long. The CDR3 DNA reads TGTGCCAGCAGCTTGGCGGGGGCCGAGACCCAGTACTTC. It specifies CASSLAGAETQYF. Combining the CDR3 with reference TRBV11-2 and TRBJ2-5 gives the whole variable domain EAGVAQSPRYKIIEKRQSVAFWCNPISGHATLYWYQQILGQGPKLLIQFQNNGVVDDSQLPKDRFSAERLKGVDSTLKIQPAKLEDSAVYLCASSLAGAETQYFGPGTRLLVL.

This clone was observed a few times. The J gene is TRBJ2-1, the V gene TRBV5-1, with 7 bases fitting TRBD2. Germline lookup yields CDR1 SGHRS and CDR2 YFSETQ. Trimming took 7 bases from V and 2 from J; bases not matched to a gene: 6. The CDR3 contains 14 residues. CDR3 DNA: TGCGCCAGCCAGTCGGGGGGTACCTACAATGAGCAGTTCTTC. It specifies CASQSGGTYNEQFF.

In this sample, this clone turned up a few times. The chain uses TRBV30 and TRBJ1-5, with D perhaps TRBD1 (5 bases). The germline CDR1 and CDR2 sequences are GTSNPN and SVGIG (reference sequence). V was cut by 5 bases and J by 5 bases, with 13 bases left in between. CDR3 size: 13 residues. CDR3 loop: CAWATGRDQPQHF. CDR3 sequence (DNA): TGTGCCTGGGCGACGGGACGGGATCAGCCCCAGCATTTT.

This clone was detected only a few times. V usage is TRBV4-1 and J usage is TRBJ2-7; no clear D gene. V dropped 0 bases and J dropped 5 bases, with 11 bases sitting between them. Germline values: CDR1 MGHRA, CDR2 YSYEKL. This CDR3 contains 14 residues. The CDR3 DNA sequence: TGCGCCAGCAGCCAAGATCGGTATTTCCACGAGCAGTACTTC. Translating gives CASSQDRYFHEQYF.

The chain recombines TRBV4-2 with TRBJ2-5; possibly TRBD2 for D (5 bases). This CDR3 is 15 amino acids long. Germline CDR1 is LGHNA and CDR2 is YNFKEQ. V lost 3 bases and J 2 bases, leaving 13 bases between the germline ends. The CDR3 nucleotides are TGTGCCAGCAGCCAGAAGGGAAGCGGTCAAGAGACCCAGTACTTC. This codes for CASSQKGSGQETQYF.

A word on this clone: Additional DNA sequences in this sample encode the identical CDR3. The chain recombines TRBV29-1 with TRBJ1-4, with D uncertain. The CDR3 length is 11 residues. Germline V gene lookup returns CDR1 SQVTM and CDR2 ANQGSEA. V was cut by 3 bases and J by 11 bases, with 10 bases left in between. CDR3: CSVEQSEKLFF. As DNA, the CDR3 is TGCAGCGTTGAGCAATCAGAGAAACTGTTTTTT.

The rearrangement links TRBV29-1 to TRBJ2-3; D not certain. Between the trimmed V and J ends, which lost 5 bases and 5 bases, there was a span of 8 bases. Germline CDR1 SQVTM, CDR2 ANQGSEA. This CDR3 comprises 11 residues. The CDR3 loop is CSVRIGDTQYF. The CDR3 DNA follows: TGCAGCGTTAGGATTGGAGATACGCAGTATTTT.

This clone was recorded a few times. The rearrangement joins TRBV28 to TRBJ1-5; D ambiguous. CDR1 and CDR2 from the germline V gene are MDHEN and SYDVKM. Trimming took 4 bases from V and 5 from J, leaving 18 bases between them. The CDR3 length is 16 residues. CDR3 loop: CASSYLLPGRDQPQHF. CDR3 bases: TGTGCCAGCAGTTACTTACTACCCGGGAGGGATCAGCCCCAGCATTTT.

This chain joins TRBV30 and TRBJ2-5; D is possibly TRBD2 (6 bases). The CDR3 has 14 amino acids. Germline assignment: CDR1 GTSNPN and CDR2 SVGIG (reference sequence). The germline V and J ends were trimmed by 0 bases and 4 bases, with 12 bases remaining between them. The CDR3 nucleotides are TGTGCCTGGAGTGTCAATAGCGGAAGAGAGACCCAGTACTTC. It translates to CAWSVNSGRETQYF.